This TCR beta chain was profiled in a study of T cell clonality in common variable immunodeficiency. Points from the study as a whole: Fewer deletions and N-nucleotide insertions were reportedly seen in common variable immunodeficiency TCR beta sequences. CVID subjects had higher TCRbeta clonality than healthy controls, most marked in about a third.

Germline V gene lookup returns CDR1 GTSNPN and CDR2 SVGIG (reference sequence). The CDR3 extends over 13 amino acids. V lost 5 bases to trimming and J lost 7 bases; unmatched junction nucleotides: 5. CVID and control samples used equivalent genomic DNA input. Generated by immunoSEQ multiplex PCR, the TCRdb table keeps only in-frame clones and is missing some. The sample has around 45,000 clones, none seen only once. Heparinized whole blood, roughly 5 to 8.5 ml, came from each donor. This clone was counted at least ten times. Its antigen is as yet unknown. Coverage ceases 3 residues before the CDR3 finishes, and the germline J gene fills in the end.

The rearrangement links TRBV30 to TRBJ2-1; the match to TRBD1 covers 10 bases. Sequenced input: peripheral blood mononuclear cells. The receptor comes from a person aged 18 to 69 in good health. This CDR3 is CAWSPDRGNEQFF. CDR3 DNA, as far as it was read: TGTGCCTGGTCCCCGGACAGGGGGAATGAG.